This T cell receptor (beta chain) was recovered during a study of cytomegalovirus exposure and HLA in healthy donors. Study at large: There were approximately 85 million unique TCRs (from HLA-typed donors) in an early data release.

Deletions cut 6 bases from V and 3 bases from J, with 18 bases between. Germline CDR1 MNHNY, CDR2 SVGAGI (reference sequence). This CDR3 comprises 15 residues. Study-wide points: CMV serostatus was the sole immune exposure information available. In the analysis, some V segments, TRBV6-2 and TRBV6-3 included, were excluded as indistinguishable.

In regard to this clone: Its antigen is as yet unknown.

In the PCR, 60 Vbeta and 13 Jbeta primers were used. TCRdb's copy holds only in-frame clones and misses some; the assay was immunoSEQ multiplex PCR. The sample holds 85,000 to 100,000 clones, over 80% seen once. This TCR derives from a female donor in good health and CMV-seropositive. The chain joins TRBV6-6 to TRBJ2-7; maybe TRBD2 (6 bases). The sequenced sample consisted of PBMCs. The CDR3 DNA reads TGTGCCAGCAGACCCGACAGCGGGCGCTACTACGAGCAGTACTTC. It encodes CASRPDSGRYYEQYF.